The present T cell receptor beta chain was sequenced within a study of cytomegalovirus exposure and HLA in healthy donors. Study background: The approximately 100 million unique TCR beta sequences, from 150 million to 200 million T cells, were found by an earlier analysis.

Participants comprised healthy donors of bone marrow. Overall study findings and caveats: In vitro experiments confirmed that three CMV-associated chains were specific for CMV antigens.

On this clone itself: No antigen is known for it.

CDR3 length: 13 residues. CDR1 and CDR2 from the germline V gene are SGHRS and YFSETQ. Trimming took 7 bases from V and 1 from J; bases not matched to a gene: 5. Amplification used 60 Vbeta primers and 13 Jbeta primers. Clones were sequenced by immunoSEQ multiplex PCR, and TCRdb holds only the in-frame ones, with some missing. This repertoire comprises tens of thousands of clones; its ten largest clones make up about 3.8%. This TCR came from a young man in good health and CMV-seropositive. The rearrangement uses TRBV5-1 and TRBJ2-7, with 7 nucleotides matching TRBD2. Sequenced material: PBMCs. The CDR3 nucleotides are TGCGCCAGCTTAGGGGAGGGTTCCTACGAGCAGTACTTC. Amino acids: CASLGEGSYEQYF.